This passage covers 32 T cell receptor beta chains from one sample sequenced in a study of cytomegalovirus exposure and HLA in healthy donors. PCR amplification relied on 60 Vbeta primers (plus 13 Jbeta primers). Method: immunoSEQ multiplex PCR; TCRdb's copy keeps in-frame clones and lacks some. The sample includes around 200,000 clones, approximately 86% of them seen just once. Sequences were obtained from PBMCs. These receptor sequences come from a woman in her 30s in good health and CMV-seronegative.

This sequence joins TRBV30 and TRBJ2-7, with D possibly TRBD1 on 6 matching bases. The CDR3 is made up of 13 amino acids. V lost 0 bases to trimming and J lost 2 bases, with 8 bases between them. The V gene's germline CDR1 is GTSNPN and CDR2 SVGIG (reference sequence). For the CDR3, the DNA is TGTGCCTGGAGTGTCAGGGGTCCCTACGAGCAGTACTTC. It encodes CAWSVRGPYEQYF.

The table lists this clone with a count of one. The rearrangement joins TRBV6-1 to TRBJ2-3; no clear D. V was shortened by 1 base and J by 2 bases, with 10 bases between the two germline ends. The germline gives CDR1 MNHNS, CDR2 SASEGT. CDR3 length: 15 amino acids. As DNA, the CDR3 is TGTGCCAGCAGTGAAGAGAGAGCAACCACAGATACGCAGTATTTT. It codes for CASSEERATTDTQYF.

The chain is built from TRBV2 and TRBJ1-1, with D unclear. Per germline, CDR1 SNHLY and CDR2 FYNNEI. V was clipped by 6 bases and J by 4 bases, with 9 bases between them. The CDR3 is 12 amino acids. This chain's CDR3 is CASSRHSTEAFF. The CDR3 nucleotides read TGTGCCAGCAGCCGACATTCCACTGAAGCTTTCTTT.

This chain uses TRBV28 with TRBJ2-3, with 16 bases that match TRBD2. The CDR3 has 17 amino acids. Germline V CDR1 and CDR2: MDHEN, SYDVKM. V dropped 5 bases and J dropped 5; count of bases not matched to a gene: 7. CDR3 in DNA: TGTGCCAGCAGTGGCCCGGGACTAGCGGGAGGGGGAGATACGCAGTATTTT. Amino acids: CASSGPGLAGGGDTQYF.

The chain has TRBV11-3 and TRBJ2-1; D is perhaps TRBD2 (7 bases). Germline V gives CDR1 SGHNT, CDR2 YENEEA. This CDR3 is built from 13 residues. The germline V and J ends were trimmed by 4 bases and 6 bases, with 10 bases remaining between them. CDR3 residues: CASSSGEGNEQFF. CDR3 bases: TGTGCCAGCAGCTCAGGGGAGGGCAATGAGCAGTTCTTC.

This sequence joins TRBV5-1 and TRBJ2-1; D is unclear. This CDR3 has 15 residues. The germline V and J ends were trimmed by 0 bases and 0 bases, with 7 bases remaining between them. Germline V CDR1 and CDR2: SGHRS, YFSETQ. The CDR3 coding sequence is TGCGCCAGCAGCTTGGTTGTCAGCTCCTACAATGAGCAGTTCTTC. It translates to CASSLVVSSYNEQFF.

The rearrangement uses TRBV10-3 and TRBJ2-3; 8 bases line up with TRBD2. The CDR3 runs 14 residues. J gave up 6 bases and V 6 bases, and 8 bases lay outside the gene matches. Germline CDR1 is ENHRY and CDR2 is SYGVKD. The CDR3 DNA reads TGTGCCATCAGGGACGACGGGGGGGTGGATACGCAGTATTTT. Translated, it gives CAIRDDGGVDTQYF.

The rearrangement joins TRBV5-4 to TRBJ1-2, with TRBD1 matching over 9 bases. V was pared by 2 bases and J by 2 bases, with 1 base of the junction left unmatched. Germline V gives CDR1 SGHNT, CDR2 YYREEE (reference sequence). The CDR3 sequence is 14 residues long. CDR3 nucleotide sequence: TGTGCCAGCAGCTTCGACAGGGGGAACTATGGCTACACCTTC. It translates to CASSFDRGNYGYTF.

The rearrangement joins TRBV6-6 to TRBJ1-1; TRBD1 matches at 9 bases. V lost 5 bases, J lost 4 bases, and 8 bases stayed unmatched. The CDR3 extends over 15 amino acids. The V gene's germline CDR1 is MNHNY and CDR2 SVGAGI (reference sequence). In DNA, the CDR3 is TGTGCCAGCAGTACTACAGGGGGCGCGGGCACTGAAGCTTTCTTT. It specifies CASSTTGGAGTEAFF.

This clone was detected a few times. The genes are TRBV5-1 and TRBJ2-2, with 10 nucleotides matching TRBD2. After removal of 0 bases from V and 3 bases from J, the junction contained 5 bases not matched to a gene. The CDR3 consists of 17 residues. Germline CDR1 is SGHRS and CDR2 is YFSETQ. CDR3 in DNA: TGCGCCAGCAGCTTGGAAGCGGGGGGGCCTCACACCGGGGAGCTGTTTTTT. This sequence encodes CASSLEAGGPHTGELFF.

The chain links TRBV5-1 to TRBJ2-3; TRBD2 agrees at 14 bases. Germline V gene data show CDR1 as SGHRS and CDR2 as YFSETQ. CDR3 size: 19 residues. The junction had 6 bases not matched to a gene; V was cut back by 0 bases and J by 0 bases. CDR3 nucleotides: TGCGCCAGCAGCTTGGCGCCGGGACTAGCGGGGGCCAGCACAGATACGCAGTATTTT. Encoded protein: CASSLAPGLAGASTDTQYF.

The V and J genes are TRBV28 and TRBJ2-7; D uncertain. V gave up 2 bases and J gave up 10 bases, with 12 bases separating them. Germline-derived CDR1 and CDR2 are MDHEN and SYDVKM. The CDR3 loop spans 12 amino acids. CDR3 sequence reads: CASSLIPRPQYF. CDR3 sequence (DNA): TGTGCCAGCAGTTTAATTCCTAGGCCCCAGTACTTC.

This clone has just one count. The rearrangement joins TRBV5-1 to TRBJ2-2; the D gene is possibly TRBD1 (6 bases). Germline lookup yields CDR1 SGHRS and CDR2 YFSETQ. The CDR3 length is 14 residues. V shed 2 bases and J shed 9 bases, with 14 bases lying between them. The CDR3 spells CASSLGRGNWELFF. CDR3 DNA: TGCGCCAGCAGCTTAGGCAGGGGAAACTGGGAGCTGTTTTTT.

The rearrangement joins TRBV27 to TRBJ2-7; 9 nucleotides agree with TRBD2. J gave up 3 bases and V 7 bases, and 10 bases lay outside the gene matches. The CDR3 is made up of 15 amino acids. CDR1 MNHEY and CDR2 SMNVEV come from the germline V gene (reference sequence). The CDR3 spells CASKYRLAEYYEQYF. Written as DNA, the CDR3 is TGTGCCAGCAAATATCGACTAGCGGAGTACTACGAGCAGTACTTC.

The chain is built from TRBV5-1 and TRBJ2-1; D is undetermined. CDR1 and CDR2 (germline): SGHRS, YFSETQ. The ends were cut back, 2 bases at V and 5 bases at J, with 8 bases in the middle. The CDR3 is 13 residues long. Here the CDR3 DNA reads TGCGCCAGCAGCTTCACCCGGGACAATGAGCAGTTCTTC. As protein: CASSFTRDNEQFF.

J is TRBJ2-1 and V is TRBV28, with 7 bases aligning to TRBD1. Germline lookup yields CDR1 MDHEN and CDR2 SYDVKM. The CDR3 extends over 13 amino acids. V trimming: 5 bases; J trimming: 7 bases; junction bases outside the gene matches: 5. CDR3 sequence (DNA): TGTGCCAGCAGTCTACAGGGGTTGAATGAGCAGTTCTTC. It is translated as CASSLQGLNEQFF.

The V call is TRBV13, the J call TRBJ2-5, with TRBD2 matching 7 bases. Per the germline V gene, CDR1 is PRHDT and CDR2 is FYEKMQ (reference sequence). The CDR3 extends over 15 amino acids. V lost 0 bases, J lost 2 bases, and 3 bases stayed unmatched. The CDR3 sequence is CASSLGAGEQETQYF. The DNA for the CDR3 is TGTGCCAGCAGCTTAGGCGCGGGGGAGCAAGAGACCCAGTACTTC.

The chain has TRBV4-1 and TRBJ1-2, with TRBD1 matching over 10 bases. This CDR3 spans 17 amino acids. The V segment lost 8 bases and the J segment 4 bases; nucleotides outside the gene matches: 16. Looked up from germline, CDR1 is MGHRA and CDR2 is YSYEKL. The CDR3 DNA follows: TGCGCCAGCTCCAGCTGGGACAGGGGACGATTCGGCTATGGCTACACCTTC. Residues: CASSSWDRGRFGYGYTF.

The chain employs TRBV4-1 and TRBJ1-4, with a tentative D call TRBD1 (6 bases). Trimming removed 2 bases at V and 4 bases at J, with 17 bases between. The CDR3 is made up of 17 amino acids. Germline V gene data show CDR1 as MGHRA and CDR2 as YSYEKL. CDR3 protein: CASSQPIQGRYNEKLFF. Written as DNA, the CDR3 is TGCGCCAGCAGCCAACCCATACAGGGACGATATAATGAAAAACTGTTTTTT.

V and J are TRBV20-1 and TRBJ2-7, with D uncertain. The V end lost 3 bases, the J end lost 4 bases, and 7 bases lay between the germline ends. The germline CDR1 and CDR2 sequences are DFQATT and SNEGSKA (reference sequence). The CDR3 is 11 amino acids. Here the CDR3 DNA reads TGCAGTGCTAGTAATCCTTACGAGCAGTACTTC. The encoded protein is CSASNPYEQYF.

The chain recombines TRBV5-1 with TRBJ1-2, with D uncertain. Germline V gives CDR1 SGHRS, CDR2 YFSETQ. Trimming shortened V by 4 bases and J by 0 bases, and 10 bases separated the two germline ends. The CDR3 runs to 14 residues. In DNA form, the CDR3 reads TGCGCCAGCAGCCCATTCCCAGCTAACTATGGCTACACCTTC. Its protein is CASSPFPANYGYTF.

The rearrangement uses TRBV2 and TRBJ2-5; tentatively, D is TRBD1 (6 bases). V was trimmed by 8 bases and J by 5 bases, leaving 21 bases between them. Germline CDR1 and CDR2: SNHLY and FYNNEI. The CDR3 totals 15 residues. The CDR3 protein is CASSIPARGRETQYF. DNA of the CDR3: TGTGCCAGCTCGATTCCGGCCAGGGGCAGGGAGACCCAGTACTTC.

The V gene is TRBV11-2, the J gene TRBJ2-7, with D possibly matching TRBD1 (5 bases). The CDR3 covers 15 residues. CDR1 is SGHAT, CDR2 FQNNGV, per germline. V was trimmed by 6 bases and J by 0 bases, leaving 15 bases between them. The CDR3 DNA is TGTGCCAGCAGTTCTCTCAGGGTGTTCTCCTACGAGCAGTACTTC. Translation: CASSSLRVFSYEQYF. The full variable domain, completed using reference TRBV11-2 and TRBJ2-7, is EAGVAQSPRYKIIEKRQSVAFWCNPISGHATLYWYQQILGQGPKLLIQFQNNGVVDDSQLPKDRFSAERLKGVDSTLKIQPAKLEDSAVYLCASSSLRVFSYEQYFGPGTRLTVT.

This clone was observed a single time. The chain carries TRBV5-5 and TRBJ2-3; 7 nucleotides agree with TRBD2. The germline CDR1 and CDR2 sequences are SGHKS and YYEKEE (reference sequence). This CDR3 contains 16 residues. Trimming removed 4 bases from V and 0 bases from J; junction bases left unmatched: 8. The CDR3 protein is CASSPGRGLSTDTQYF. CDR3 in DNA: TGTGCCAGCAGCCCGGGGAGGGGCCTGAGCACAGATACGCAGTATTTT.

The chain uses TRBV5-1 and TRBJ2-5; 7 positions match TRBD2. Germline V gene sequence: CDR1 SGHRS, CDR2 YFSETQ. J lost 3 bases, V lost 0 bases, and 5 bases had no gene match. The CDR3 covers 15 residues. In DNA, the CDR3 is TGCGCCAGCAGCTTGGGCCCTAGCGGTAAAGAGACCCAGTACTTC. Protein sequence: CASSLGPSGKETQYF.

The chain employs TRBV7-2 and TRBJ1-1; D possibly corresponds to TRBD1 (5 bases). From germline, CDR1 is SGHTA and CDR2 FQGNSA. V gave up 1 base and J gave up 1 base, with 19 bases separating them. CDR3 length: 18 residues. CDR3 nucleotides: TGTGCCAGCAGCTTAGTGCGCGACAGAAGTAAAAAGAACACTGAAGCTTTCTTT. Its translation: CASSLVRDRSKKNTEAFF.

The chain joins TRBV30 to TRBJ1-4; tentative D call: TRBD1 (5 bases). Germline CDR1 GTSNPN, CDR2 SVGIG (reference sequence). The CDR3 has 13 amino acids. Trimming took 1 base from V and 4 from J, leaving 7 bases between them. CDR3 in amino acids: CAWSGQSNEKLFF. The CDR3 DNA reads TGTGCCTGGAGTGGACAGAGTAATGAAAAACTGTTTTTT.

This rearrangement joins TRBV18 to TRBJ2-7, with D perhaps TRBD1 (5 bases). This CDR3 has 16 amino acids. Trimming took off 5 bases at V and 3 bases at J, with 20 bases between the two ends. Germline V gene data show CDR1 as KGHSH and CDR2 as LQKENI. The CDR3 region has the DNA TGTGCCAGCTCATCCCAAGGCAGGGAAAATATCTACGAGCAGTACTTC. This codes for CASSSQGRENIYEQYF. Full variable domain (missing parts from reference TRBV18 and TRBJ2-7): NAGVMQNPRHLVRRRGQEARLRCSPMKGHSHVYWYRQLPEEGLKFMVYLQKENIIDESGMPKERFSAEFPKEGPSILRIQQVVRGDSAAYFCASSSQGRENIYEQYFGPGTRLTVT.

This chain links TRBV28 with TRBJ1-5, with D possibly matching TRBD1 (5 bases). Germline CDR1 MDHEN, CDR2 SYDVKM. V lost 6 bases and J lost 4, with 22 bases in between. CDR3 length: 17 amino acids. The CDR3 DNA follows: TGTGCCAGCAGCTCGTGGGGCCTACAAAAGAGGAATCAGCCCCAGCATTTT. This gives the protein CASSSWGLQKRNQPQHF.

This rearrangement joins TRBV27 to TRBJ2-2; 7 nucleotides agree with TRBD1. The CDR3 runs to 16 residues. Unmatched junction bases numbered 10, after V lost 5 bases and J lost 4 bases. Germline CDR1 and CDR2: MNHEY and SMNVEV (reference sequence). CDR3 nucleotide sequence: TGTGCCAGCAGTCAACACAGGGGTTATAGCACCGGGGAGCTGTTTTTT. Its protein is CASSQHRGYSTGELFF.

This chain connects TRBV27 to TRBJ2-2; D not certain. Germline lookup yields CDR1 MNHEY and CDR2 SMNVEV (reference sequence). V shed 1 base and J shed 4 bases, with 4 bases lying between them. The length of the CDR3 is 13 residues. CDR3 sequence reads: CASSLFRTGELFF. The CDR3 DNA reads TGTGCCAGCAGTTTATTTCGCACCGGGGAGCTGTTTTTT.

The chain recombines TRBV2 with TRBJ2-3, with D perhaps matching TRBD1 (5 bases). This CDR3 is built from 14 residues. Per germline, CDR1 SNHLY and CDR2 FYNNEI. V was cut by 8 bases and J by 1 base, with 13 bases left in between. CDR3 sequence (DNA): TGTGCCAGCCTCAGGGATCGGGGCACAGATACGCAGTATTTT. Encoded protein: CASLRDRGTDTQYF.